The 32 T cell receptor beta chains in this list originate from one sample, sequenced in a study of PD-1 blockade in classical Hodgkin lymphoma. Clones were sequenced by immunoSEQ multiplex PCR, and TCRdb holds only the in-frame ones, with some missing. The sample includes about 50,000 clones, 90% of them seen just once. Time point given: cycle 4 day 1 (C4D1), after around six weeks of nivolumab. Every patient relapsed after autologous stem cell transplantation, and brentuximab vedotin exposure varied. Material: peripheral blood mononuclear cells (PBMCs), obtained before the fourth cycle of nivolumab. These receptors originate from a human donor with classical Hodgkin lymphoma.

The genes are TRBV19 and TRBJ1-2; D is possibly TRBD1 (5 bases). V was shortened by 3 bases and J by 8 bases, with 16 bases between the two germline ends. Germline V lookup: CDR1 LNHDA, CDR2 SQIVND (reference sequence). This CDR3 comprises 14 residues. The CDR3 is CASSMGREERGYTF. In DNA, the CDR3 is TGTGCCAGTAGTATGGGCAGGGAAGAAAGAGGCTACACCTTC.

This clone was seen a single time. The J gene is TRBJ1-2, the V gene TRBV5-1; D ambiguous. With 1 base removed from V and 0 bases from J, the gap between germline ends came to 13 bases. The CDR3 spans 16 residues. The germline gives CDR1 SGHRS, CDR2 YFSETQ. CDR3 nucleotide sequence: TGCGCCAGCAGCTTGTTCGGCGGCAGCCCTAACTATGGCTACACCTTC. Its protein product is CASSLFGGSPNYGYTF.

Only one count was recorded for this clone. This chain connects TRBV5-6 to TRBJ1-3; D is undetermined. The CDR3 sequence is 15 residues long. Germline assignment: CDR1 SGHDT and CDR2 YYEEEE. V lost 0 bases and J 0 bases, leaving 7 bases between the germline ends. The CDR3 coding sequence is TGTGCCAGCAGCTTGGGACTGATCTCTGGAAACACCATATATTTT. Residues: CASSLGLISGNTIYF.

The gene calls are TRBV11-3 and TRBJ2-5; 10 positions agree with TRBD2. CDR3 size: 16 residues. Germline V CDR1 and CDR2: SGHNT, YENEEA. With 3 bases clipped from V and 4 bases from J, the junction kept 8 bases outside the gene matches. The CDR3 coding sequence is TGTGCCAGCAGCTTGACTAGCGGGTTAGGGGGAGAGACCCAGTACTTC. As protein: CASSLTSGLGGETQYF.

This clone occurred once. The chain links TRBV29-1 to TRBJ2-1; 9 positions match TRBD1. Germline V gene sequence: CDR1 SQVTM, CDR2 ANQGSEA. Germline trimming cut 6 bases from V and 4 bases from J; bases unmatched to any gene: 7. This CDR3 has 14 residues. The CDR3 loop reads CSVWGQGGYNEQFF. The CDR3 nucleotides read TGCAGCGTCTGGGGACAGGGTGGATACAATGAGCAGTTCTTC.

V is TRBV10-1 and J is TRBJ2-1; 12 nucleotides agree with TRBD2. This CDR3 has 15 residues. Looked up from germline, CDR1 is WNHNN and CDR2 is SYGVQD (reference sequence). The trim removed 5 bases at V and 3 bases at J, leaving 2 bases unmatched. CDR3 residues: CASSSTSGSYNEQFF. In DNA, the CDR3 is TGCGCCAGCAGTTCGACTAGCGGGAGCTACAATGAGCAGTTCTTC.

The gene calls are TRBV29-1 and TRBJ2-5, with a weak D call TRBD1 (5 bases). The CDR3 has 13 residues. The V gene lost 3 bases and the J gene lost 2 bases, with 10 bases spanning the gap. Germline CDR1 SQVTM, CDR2 ANQGSEA. The CDR3 region is CSVESRQQETQYF. CDR3 DNA sequence: TGCAGCGTTGAGTCTCGACAGCAAGAGACCCAGTACTTC.

On this clone itself: Other DNA sequences of this sample code for an identical CDR3. The CDR3 DNA reads as TGTGCCAGCAGCGAGCGGCAGAAACATGAAAAACTGTTTTTT. This codes for CASSERQKHEKLFF. The rearrangement joins TRBV7-9 to TRBJ1-4; D not certain. The CDR3 runs to 14 residues. Trimming took 5 bases from V and 6 from J, leaving 13 bases between them. The germline gives CDR1 SEHNR, CDR2 FQNEAQ (reference sequence).

The chain couples TRBV9 to TRBJ1-2; D gene uncertain. The CDR3 extends over 12 amino acids. The ends were cut back, 0 bases at V and 6 bases at J, with 6 bases in the middle. Germline CDR1 reads SGDLS; CDR2 reads YYNGEE. Written as DNA, the CDR3 is TGTGCCAGCAGCGTAGGCTATGATGGCTACACCTTC. The encoded protein is CASSVGYDGYTF.

The V and J genes are TRBV2 and TRBJ2-1; D not resolved. V was clipped by 7 bases and J by 2 bases, with 9 bases between them. In germline, CDR1 is SNHLY, CDR2 FYNNEI. The CDR3 spans 13 residues. DNA of the CDR3: TGTGCCAGCAAGGTAGGAACCTACAATGAGCAGTTCTTC. As protein: CASKVGTYNEQFF.

The rearrangement links TRBV7-6 to TRBJ2-1; possibly TRBD2 for D (6 bases). The germline V gene encodes CDR1 SGHVS and CDR2 FNYEAQ. With 5 bases removed from V and 0 bases from J, the gap between germline ends came to 11 bases. This CDR3 comprises 15 residues. Written as DNA, the CDR3 is TGTGCCAGCAGCACCTCGGACTACTCCTACAATGAGCAGTTCTTC. It specifies CASSTSDYSYNEQFF.

V and J are TRBV5-1 and TRBJ2-7; D might be TRBD2 (6 bases). From germline, CDR1 is SGHRS and CDR2 YFSETQ. The CDR3 is made up of 14 amino acids. Trimming shortened V by 0 bases and J by 3 bases, and 10 bases separated the two germline ends. CDR3 in amino acids: CASSLVGGNYEQYF. Written as DNA, the CDR3 is TGCGCCAGCAGCTTGGTCGGGGGAAACTACGAGCAGTACTTC.

The V gene is TRBV6-1, the J gene TRBJ1-5; the D is unclear. The CDR3 covers 15 residues. V lost 1 base, J lost 4 bases, and 11 bases lay in between. Looked up from germline, CDR1 is MNHNS and CDR2 is SASEGT. CDR3 nucleotides: TGTGCCAGCAGTGAAGTGGCAGGAACAAATCAGCCCCAGCATTTT. Its translation is CASSEVAGTNQPQHF.

The rearrangement joins TRBV10-1 to TRBJ2-7; 7 positions match TRBD2. This CDR3 is built from 15 residues. J was trimmed by 6 bases and V by 2 bases; bases with no gene match: 10. Germline CDR1 and CDR2: WNHNN and SYGVQD (reference sequence). In DNA form, the CDR3 reads TGCGCCAGCAGTGAGGGGCGGGAGATAGAAGCCGAGCAGTACTTC. The encoded protein is CASSEGREIEAEQYF.

This clone was seen just once. The chain is built from TRBV30 and TRBJ2-1; weak D call: TRBD1 (6 bases). Trimming shortened V by 4 bases and J by 0 bases, and 16 bases separated the two germline ends. The CDR3 totals 16 residues. Germline V gene sequence: CDR1 GTSNPN, CDR2 SVGIG (reference sequence). The CDR3 bases are TGTGCCTGGACCCAGCAGGGGCGAGCCTCCTACAATGAGCAGTTCTTC. Protein product: CAWTQQGRASYNEQFF.

The chain couples TRBV11-2 to TRBJ2-3; 7 bases match TRBD2. The ends lost 4 bases at V and 2 bases at J; junction bases unmatched: 12. The CDR3 is 17 amino acids. Germline loops: CDR1 SGHAT, CDR2 FQNNGV. The CDR3 coding sequence is TGTGCCAGCAGCTCCCCCCGCACTAGCGCCCCCACAGATACGCAGTATTTT. Its protein product is CASSSPRTSAPTDTQYF.

The chain has TRBV30 and TRBJ1-1; D ambiguous. The V and J ends lost 3 bases and 2 bases respectively, with 7 bases between them. The length of the CDR3 is 12 residues. Germline CDR1 is GTSNPN and CDR2 is SVGIG (reference sequence). The CDR3 sequence: CAWRKENTEAFF. The CDR3 nucleotides are TGTGCCTGGAGAAAAGAAAACACTGAAGCTTTCTTT.

In DNA, the CDR3 is TGTGCCAGCAGCTTAGTGTGTGACAGGACCTACGAGCAGTACTTC. This sequence encodes CASSLVCDRTYEQYF. J is TRBJ2-7 and V is TRBV11-3; D is perhaps TRBD1 (6 bases). The CDR3 runs 15 residues. Germline V gene data show CDR1 as SGHNT and CDR2 as YENEEA. V lost 1 base, J lost 2 bases, and 12 bases lay in between.

The chain joins TRBV9 to TRBJ1-6, with 7 bases matching TRBD1. V was pared by 4 bases and J by 6 bases, with 7 bases of the junction left unmatched. CDR3 size: 15 residues. Germline CDR1 and CDR2: SGDLS and YYNGEE. CDR3 nucleotides: TGTGCCAGCAGCCCCGAGGGACAGCTTAATTCACCCCTCCACTTT. Its protein is CASSPEGQLNSPLHF.

The rearrangement joins TRBV6-6 to TRBJ2-1; D is ambiguous. This CDR3 spans 13 amino acids. Trimming pared 2 bases from V and 4 bases from J, leaving 6 bases between. From germline, CDR1 is MNHNY and CDR2 SVGAGI (reference sequence). CDR3 nucleotides: TGTGCCAGCAGTTACCGGGCTTACAATGAGCAGTTCTTC. Translated: CASSYRAYNEQFF.

V gene TRBV6-5 combines with J gene TRBJ1-1; D possibly corresponds to TRBD1 (6 bases). The germline V gene encodes CDR1 MNHEY and CDR2 SVGAGI. The CDR3 contains 12 residues. With 5 bases removed from V and 8 bases from J, the gap between germline ends came to 12 bases. The CDR3 DNA reads as TGTGCCAGCAGTCTGTCCGGGACAGAAGCTTTCTTT. Its protein product is CASSLSGTEAFF.

This rearrangement joins TRBV6-4 to TRBJ1-1; D gene ambiguous. Looked up from germline, CDR1 is MRHNA and CDR2 is SNTAGT. The CDR3 sequence is 15 residues long. Trimming shortened V by 3 bases and J by 5 bases, and 16 bases separated the two germline ends. The chain's CDR3 is CASSEGPNWETEAFF. DNA for the CDR3: TGTGCCAGCAGTGAGGGTCCTAATTGGGAAACTGAAGCTTTCTTT.

This chain joins TRBV9 and TRBJ2-1; D perhaps matches TRBD1 (7 bases). V was cut by 2 bases and J by 8 bases, with 17 bases left in between. CDR1 is SGDLS and CDR2 is YYNGEE in the germline V gene. CDR3 length: 15 amino acids. Written as DNA, the CDR3 is TGTGCCAGCAGCGTCCCTCTGAGCAGGGGGGATGAGCAGTTCTTC. Encoded protein: CASSVPLSRGDEQFF.

The chain has TRBV6-5 and TRBJ1-2, with D unclear. There are 11 residues in the CDR3. V was clipped by 3 bases and J by 5 bases, with 4 bases between them. The germline CDR1 and CDR2 sequences are MNHEY and SVGAGI. The CDR3 region is CASSYGYGYTF. The CDR3, as DNA: TGTGCCAGCAGTTATGGTTATGGCTACACCTTC.

The V call is TRBV27, the J call TRBJ1-2; D gene unclear. This CDR3 comprises 13 residues. The ends were cut back, 3 bases at V and 7 bases at J, with 12 bases in the middle. Germline CDR1 is MNHEY and CDR2 is SMNVEV (reference sequence). The CDR3 DNA reads TGTGCCAGCAGTTTTAGGGATCGTGGTGGCTACACCTTC. It is translated as CASSFRDRGGYTF.

The V gene is TRBV11-2, the J gene TRBJ1-3; D might be TRBD1 (5 bases). Trimming stripped 10 bases from V and 1 base from J, with 8 bases between. The CDR3 loop spans 12 amino acids. The germline CDR1 and CDR2 sequences are SGHAT and FQNNGV. CDR3 amino acids: CATGLSGNTIYF. The DNA of the CDR3 is TGTGCCACGGGGCTTTCTGGAAACACCATATATTTT. Drawing the rest from reference TRBV11-2 and TRBJ1-3, the complete variable domain is EAGVAQSPRYKIIEKRQSVAFWCNPISGHATLYWYQQILGQGPKLLIQFQNNGVVDDSQLPKDRFSAERLKGVDSTLKIQPAKLEDSAVYLCATGLSGNTIYFGEGSWLTVV.

This sequence joins TRBV19 and TRBJ2-4; 7 nucleotides align to TRBD1. V gave up 3 bases and J gave up 2 bases; unmatched junction bases: 7. The V gene's germline CDR1 is LNHDA and CDR2 SQIVND (reference sequence). The CDR3 is 16 residues long. This CDR3 reads CASSMRDRAPKNIQYF. CDR3 sequence (DNA): TGTGCCAGTAGTATGAGAGACAGGGCCCCCAAAAACATTCAGTACTTC.

The J gene is TRBJ2-5, the V gene TRBV5-8, with D maybe TRBD2 (7 bases). The CDR3 runs 15 residues. V dropped 4 bases and J dropped 4 bases, with 17 bases sitting between them. Germline values: CDR1 SGHTS, CDR2 YDEGEE. The chain's CDR3 is CASSPGGHQGETQYF. The CDR3 DNA is TGTGCCAGCAGCCCCGGGGGGCACCAGGGAGAGACCCAGTACTTC.

In DNA form, the CDR3 reads TGTGCCAGCAAATCGTACAATGAGCAGTTCTTC. Translating it yields CASKSYNEQFF. V is TRBV25-1 and J is TRBJ2-1; D is unresolved. Germline V gene sequence: CDR1 MGHDK, CDR2 SYGVNS. The germline V and J ends were trimmed by 7 bases and 4 bases, with 5 bases remaining between them. The CDR3 totals 11 residues.

The rearrangement links TRBV5-8 to TRBJ1-2; maybe TRBD1 (5 bases). Per the germline V gene, CDR1 is SGHTS and CDR2 is YDEGEE. The CDR3 contains 15 residues. The V and J ends lost 4 bases and 2 bases respectively, with 15 bases between them. CDR3 sequence: CASSRERGKNYGYTF. As DNA, the CDR3 is TGTGCCAGCAGCCGCGAACGGGGGAAGAACTATGGCTACACCTTC.

This chain links TRBV5-6 with TRBJ2-7; 7 bases map to TRBD2. The trim removed 0 bases at V and 2 bases at J, leaving 5 bases unmatched. The CDR3 extends over 15 amino acids. From germline, CDR1 is SGHDT and CDR2 YYEEEE. Here the CDR3 DNA reads TGTGCCAGCAGCTTGGGGACTAGTAACCCCTACGAGCAGTACTTC. Residues: CASSLGTSNPYEQYF.

The rearrangement uses TRBV5-1 and TRBJ2-3; D is perhaps TRBD2 (6 bases). The CDR3 is 13 amino acids. V dropped 6 bases and J dropped 2 bases, with 10 bases sitting between them. Germline V lookup: CDR1 SGHRS, CDR2 YFSETQ. DNA for the CDR3: TGCGCCAGCATAGCGGAGGTCACAGATACGCAGTATTTT. Protein product: CASIAEVTDTQYF.